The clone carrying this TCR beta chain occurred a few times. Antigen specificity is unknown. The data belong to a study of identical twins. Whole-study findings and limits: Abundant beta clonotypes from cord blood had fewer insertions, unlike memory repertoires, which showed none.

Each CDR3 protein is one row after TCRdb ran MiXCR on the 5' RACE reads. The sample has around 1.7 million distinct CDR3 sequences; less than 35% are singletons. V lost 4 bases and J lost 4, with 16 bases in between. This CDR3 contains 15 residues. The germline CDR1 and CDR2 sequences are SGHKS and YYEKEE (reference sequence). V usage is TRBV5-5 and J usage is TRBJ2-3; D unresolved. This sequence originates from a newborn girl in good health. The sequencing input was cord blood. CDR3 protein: CASSGPPGGSDTQYF. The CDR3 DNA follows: TGTGCCAGCAGCGGTCCACCGGGCGGCTCAGATACGCAGTATTTT.